The next 18 T cell receptor beta chains were all read from a single sample in a study of cytomegalovirus exposure and HLA in healthy donors. Assay: immunoSEQ multiplex PCR; the TCRdb copy retains only in-frame clones and omits some. The top ten hold 1% to 1.5% of the sample, which has about 65,000 clones, under 95% seen once. The sequencing input was PBMCs. The receptors shown here come from a young woman in good health and CMV-seronegative.

The chain links TRBV19 to TRBJ2-1; D possibly corresponds to TRBD1 (6 bases). V was pared by 4 bases and J by 4 bases, with 11 bases between. CDR1 and CDR2 (germline): LNHDA, SQIVND (reference sequence). The CDR3 is made up of 14 amino acids. For the CDR3, the DNA is TGTGCCAGTAGTACCGGACAGTTTTACAATGAGCAGTTCTTC. Protein sequence: CASSTGQFYNEQFF.

This sequence joins TRBV28 and TRBJ2-1, with D uncertain. The CDR3 spans 17 residues. CDR1 and CDR2 from the germline V gene are MDHEN and SYDVKM. Between the trimmed V and J ends, which lost 5 bases and 5 bases, there was a span of 22 bases. The CDR3 protein is CASSPHHLVPVDNEQFF. The CDR3, as DNA: TGTGCCAGCAGTCCCCACCATCTCGTCCCGGTCGACAATGAGCAGTTCTTC.

The rearrangement joins TRBV29-1 to TRBJ2-4; D is possibly TRBD1 (5 bases). The CDR3 runs 16 residues. V was pared by 8 bases and J by 0 bases, with 20 bases between. Germline V gene lookup returns CDR1 SQVTM and CDR2 ANQGSEA. The CDR3 protein is CSPQAPMELAKNIQYF. The CDR3 DNA is TGCAGCCCACAGGCCCCTATGGAGCTAGCCAAAAACATTCAGTACTTC.

The genes are TRBV30 and TRBJ1-5, with no clear D. CDR1 and CDR2 (germline): GTSNPN, SVGIG (reference sequence). The CDR3 length is 15 residues. The V and J ends lost 2 bases and 1 base respectively, with 12 bases between them. CDR3 protein: CAWSPPGLSNQPQHF. The CDR3 region has the DNA TGTGCCTGGAGTCCCCCGGGTCTAAGCAATCAGCCCCAGCATTTT.

The V gene is TRBV19, the J gene TRBJ1-5; a weak D match, TRBD1 (6 bases). CDR3 length: 15 residues. Trimming took 7 bases from V and 2 from J, leaving 15 bases between them. Germline V gene sequence: CDR1 LNHDA, CDR2 SQIVND (reference sequence). CDR3 sequence: CASTRGALGNQPQHF. The CDR3, as DNA: TGTGCCAGTACGCGGGGGGCACTTGGCAATCAGCCCCAGCATTTT.

This chain connects TRBV7-6 to TRBJ2-2; D is perhaps TRBD1 (5 bases). CDR3 length: 13 amino acids. CDR1 SGHVS and CDR2 FNYEAQ come from the germline V gene. Trimming pared 0 bases from V and 6 bases from J, leaving 5 bases between. The CDR3: CASSLAGAGELFF. In nucleotides, the CDR3 is TGTGCCAGCAGCTTAGCAGGGGCCGGGGAGCTGTTTTTT.

CDR3 DNA sequence: TGTGCCAGCAGCCAAGATTCCGTTAACTATGGCTACACCTTC. Its protein product is CASSQDSVNYGYTF. V and J are TRBV14 and TRBJ1-2; D is undetermined. In germline, CDR1 is SGHDN, CDR2 FVKESK. The CDR3 covers 14 residues. V dropped 0 bases and J dropped 1 base, with 6 bases sitting between them.

J is TRBJ1-1 and V is TRBV11-2; 8 bases are a match to TRBD1. CDR3 length: 19 residues. The trim removed 1 base at V and 2 bases at J, leaving 15 bases unmatched. Germline CDR1 is SGHAT and CDR2 is FQNNGV. CDR3 sequence (DNA): TGTGCCAGCAGCTTAGGTCGTATGGCTCAGACAGGGGTCAACACTGAAGCTTTCTTT. Encoded protein: CASSLGRMAQTGVNTEAFF.

The chain links TRBV7-8 to TRBJ1-5, with unresolved D. This CDR3 has 13 residues. V was clipped by 0 bases and J by 5 bases, with 5 bases between them. The V gene's germline CDR1 is SGHVS and CDR2 FQNEAQ. CDR3 bases: TGTGCCAGCAGCTTAGCGGCGGATCAGCCCCAGCATTTT. Amino acid sequence: CASSLAADQPQHF.

The rearrangement joins TRBV5-6 to TRBJ2-7; D is uncertain. CDR3 length equals 13 residues. V was pared by 0 bases and J by 0 bases, with 4 bases between. Germline V gene sequence: CDR1 SGHDT, CDR2 YYEEEE. CDR3 sequence: CASSLGASYEQYF. The CDR3 nucleotides are TGTGCCAGCAGCTTGGGGGCCTCCTACGAGCAGTACTTC.

The V call is TRBV29-1, the J call TRBJ1-5, with TRBD1 identical over 7 bases. Germline V lookup: CDR1 SQVTM, CDR2 ANQGSEA. The CDR3 is 15 residues long. V trimming: 6 bases; J trimming: 0 bases; junction bases outside the gene matches: 8. The CDR3: CSVRDSLYSNQPQHF. CDR3 DNA: TGCAGCGTCCGGGACAGTCTCTATAGCAATCAGCCCCAGCATTTT.

This chain links TRBV30 with TRBJ2-6; the match to TRBD1 covers 7 bases. Per the germline V gene, CDR1 is GTSNPN and CDR2 is SVGIG (reference sequence). The J segment lost 4 bases and the V segment lost 4 bases, leaving 10 bases of the junction unmatched. This CDR3 contains 16 residues. In nucleotides, the CDR3 is TGTGCCTGGAATCTAAAGGGGGCAGCCGGGGCCAACGTCCTGACTTTC. Its translation: CAWNLKGAAGANVLTF.

The sample holds one count of this clone. The V call is TRBV7-3, the J call TRBJ1-2; 9 nucleotides line up with TRBD1. Trimming removed 7 bases from V and 4 bases from J; junction bases left unmatched: 13. CDR3 size: 16 residues. Germline CDR1 is SGHTA and CDR2 is FQGTGA. CDR3 DNA sequence: TGTGCCAGCAATGCTAGGGACAGGGATCTCGGCTATGGCTACACCTTC. Translating gives CASNARDRDLGYGYTF.

This clone occurred a few times. This sequence joins TRBV18 and TRBJ1-5, with TRBD1 matching over 9 bases. This CDR3 has 15 residues. Germline V gene lookup returns CDR1 KGHSH and CDR2 LQKENI. The V gene end was trimmed by 3 bases and the J gene end by 4 bases; junction bases not matched to a gene: 4. CDR3 sequence: CASSPQTGGNQPQHF. CDR3 DNA sequence: TGTGCCAGCTCACCCCAGACAGGGGGGAATCAGCCCCAGCATTTT.

The rearrangement uses TRBV7-6 and TRBJ2-2, with 10 positions matching TRBD2. The germline CDR1 and CDR2 sequences are SGHVS and FNYEAQ. The junction had 15 bases not matched to a gene; V was cut back by 4 bases and J by 4 bases. The CDR3 is 19 amino acids. CDR3 sequence (DNA): TGTGCCAGCAGCTCCGGACTAGCGGCGGCTGGGGAGGTCACCGGGGAGCTGTTTTTT. This codes for CASSSGLAAAGEVTGELFF.

The V call is TRBV5-1, the J call TRBJ2-7; tentative D call: TRBD2 (6 bases). With 1 base removed from V and 3 bases from J, the gap between germline ends came to 14 bases. Germline V gives CDR1 SGHRS, CDR2 YFSETQ. This CDR3 has 15 residues. CDR3 in amino acids: CASSLMGGSGYEQYF. CDR3 coding DNA: TGCGCCAGCAGCTTGATGGGGGGTAGTGGCTACGAGCAGTACTTC.

The CDR3 is CASRRGQEIDASNQPQHF. Written as DNA, the CDR3 is TGCGCCAGCAGGAGGGGACAGGAGATTGATGCAAGCAATCAGCCCCAGCATTTT. The chain recombines TRBV5-1 with TRBJ1-5, with TRBD1 matching over 8 bases. Looked up from germline, CDR1 is SGHRS and CDR2 is YFSETQ. V lost 5 bases to trimming and J lost 1 base; unmatched junction nucleotides: 14. This CDR3 contains 18 residues.

The J gene is TRBJ2-5, the V gene TRBV18, with TRBD2 matching over 7 bases. V trimming: 2 bases; J trimming: 5 bases; junction bases outside the gene matches: 5. Per germline, CDR1 KGHSH and CDR2 LQKENI. This CDR3 comprises 14 residues. CDR3 sequence (DNA): TGTGCCAGCTCACCAAAGCGGGGCACGGAGACCCAGTACTTC. This sequence encodes CASSPKRGTETQYF. Drawing the rest from reference TRBV18 and TRBJ2-5, the complete variable domain is NAGVMQNPRHLVRRRGQEARLRCSPMKGHSHVYWYRQLPEEGLKFMVYLQKENIIDESGMPKERFSAEFPKEGPSILRIQQVVRGDSAAYFCASSPKRGTETQYFGPGTRLLVL.